This passage covers 25 T cell receptor beta chains from one sample sequenced in a study of human T cells and chemical hapten exposure. Via MiXCR, TCRdb re-called the RACE reads, giving one row per CDR3 protein. The sample has 300,000 to 450,000 distinct CDR3 sequences; 4% to 6% are singletons. Time point of the sample: pre-sensitization, week 0. The treatment is: therapeutic diphenylcyclopropenone sensitization with weekly scalp DPC. Sequenced material: whole blood, taken in connection with sensitization to the hapten diphenylcyclopropenone (DPC). These receptor sequences come from a woman aged 50 to 65 with alopecia areata. Some clones in this sample may be carry-over from other donors' samples.

This clonotype showed up many times. The chain employs TRBV12-3 or TRBV12-4 and TRBJ1-2; D unclear. V was clipped by 6 bases and J by 7 bases, with 15 bases between them. The CDR3 extends over 13 amino acids. The CDR3 is CASSQVLTVGYTF. The CDR3 bases are TGTGCCAGCAGCCAGGTCTTGACCGTTGGCTACACCTTC.

This clonotype was counted at least ten times. V gene TRBV18 combines with J gene TRBJ2-3, with D possibly matching TRBD2 (6 bases). The CDR3 consists of 14 residues. Germline CDR1 reads KGHSH; CDR2 reads LQKENI. V was clipped by 6 bases and J by 2 bases, with 12 bases between them. As DNA, the CDR3 is TGTGCCAGCTCGCCCGGGACTTACACAGATACGCAGTATTTT. Protein product: CASSPGTYTDTQYF.

In this sample, this clonotype turned up a few times. The J gene is TRBJ1-4, the V gene TRBV6-5; D perhaps matches TRBD1 (5 bases). The CDR3 is 20 amino acids. The ends were cut back, 0 bases at V and 2 bases at J, with 22 bases in the middle. CDR1 is MNHEY, CDR2 SVGAGI, per germline. The CDR3 protein is CASSYSRGPWSGTTNEKLFF. CDR3 coding DNA: TGTGCCAGCAGTTACTCGAGAGGGCCCTGGTCGGGGACGACTAATGAAAAACTGTTTTTT.

This clonotype was observed many times. J is TRBJ1-1 and V is TRBV6-1; maybe TRBD1 (6 bases). Germline V gene lookup returns CDR1 MNHNS and CDR2 SASEGT. The CDR3 is 15 amino acids. Trimming cost V 1 base and J 0 bases, with 9 bases left between them. The chain's CDR3 is CASSEGRGLNTEAFF. The CDR3 DNA reads TGTGCCAGCAGTGAAGGGCGGGGGCTGAACACTGAAGCTTTCTTT.

V is TRBV4-3 and J is TRBJ2-3; 8 nucleotides line up with TRBD2. V shed 0 bases, J shed 2 bases, and the junction held 7 bases outside the gene matches. The CDR3 has 17 residues. The germline V gene encodes CDR1 LGHNA and CDR2 YSLEER. The CDR3 loop is CASSQDGIAGTTDTQYF. CDR3 sequence (DNA): TGCGCCAGCAGCCAAGATGGAATAGCGGGAACCACAGATACGCAGTATTTT.

This clonotype was observed at least ten times. This chain uses TRBV12-3 or TRBV12-4 with TRBJ2-7, with unresolved D. Trimming removed 3 bases at V and 3 bases at J, with 9 bases between. This CDR3 is 13 amino acids long. Written as DNA, the CDR3 is TGTGCCAGCAGTTTGGAACAGATCTACGAGCAGTACTTC. It translates to CASSLEQIYEQYF.

This clonotype was seen at least ten times. The genes are TRBV9 and TRBJ1-1; 10 bases map to TRBD1. The germline V gene has CDR1 SGDLS and CDR2 YYNGEE. Germline trimming cut 7 bases from V and 5 bases from J; bases unmatched to any gene: 8. The CDR3 sequence is 14 residues long. The CDR3 loop reads CASSKGQGKTEAFF. The CDR3 DNA reads as TGTGCCAGCTCCAAGGGACAGGGGAAGACTGAAGCTTTCTTT. Full variable domain (missing parts from reference TRBV9 and TRBJ1-1): DSGVTQTPKHLITATGQRVTLRCSPRSGDLSVYWYQQSLDQGLQFLIQYYNGEERAKGNILERFSAQQFPDLHSELNLSSLELGDSALYFCASSKGQGKTEAFFGQGTRLTVV.

This clonotype was seen a handful of times. The chain couples TRBV29-1 to TRBJ2-5, with TRBD1 matching 8 bases. Germline V lookup: CDR1 SQVTM, CDR2 ANQGSEA. With 4 bases clipped from V and 4 bases from J, the junction kept 5 bases outside the gene matches. There are 13 residues in the CDR3. The CDR3 is CSVGQGAGETQYF. The CDR3 DNA sequence: TGCAGCGTTGGTCAGGGGGCAGGAGAGACCCAGTACTTC.

This clonotype was found many times. This chain links TRBV7-7 with TRBJ1-2; 7 nucleotides align to TRBD1. The CDR3 length is 14 residues. V lost 6 bases, J lost 0 bases, and 4 bases stayed unmatched. The germline gives CDR1 SSHAT, CDR2 FNYEAQ (reference sequence). The CDR3 loop reads CASSDRASNYGYTF. The DNA for the CDR3 is TGTGCCAGCAGTGACAGGGCTTCTAACTATGGCTACACCTTC.

This clonotype appeared many times. The chain combines TRBV5-5 with TRBJ1-1; possible D gene TRBD1, 5 bases. The CDR3 spans 14 residues. CDR1 is SGHKS and CDR2 is YYEKEE in the germline V gene (reference sequence). V was cut by 4 bases and J by 1 base, with 11 bases left in between. CDR3: CASSRDSQNTEAFF. DNA for the CDR3: TGTGCCAGCAGCCGTGACAGTCAGAACACTGAAGCTTTCTTT.

This clonotype was seen ten or more times. V is TRBV16 and J is TRBJ1-5; TRBD1 might be the D (5 bases). The CDR3 is 14 amino acids. Germline V gene data show CDR1 as KGHSY and CDR2 as FQNENV. Trimming took 0 bases from V and 3 from J, leaving 6 bases between them. The CDR3 loop is CASSQSGANQPQHF. CDR3 DNA sequence: TGTGCCAGCAGCCAATCAGGGGCCAATCAGCCCCAGCATTTT. Looking up the rest from reference TRBV16 and TRBJ1-5 gives the full variable domain: GEEVAQTPKHLVRGEGQKAKLYCAPIKGHSYVFWYQQVLKNEFKFLISFQNENVFDETGMPKERFSAKCLPNSPCSLEIQATKLEDSAVYFCASSQSGANQPQHFGDGTRLSIL.

The V gene is TRBV28, the J gene TRBJ2-1; 10 bases line up with TRBD2. The germline CDR1 and CDR2 sequences are MDHEN and SYDVKM. This CDR3 comprises 15 residues. V trimming: 6 bases; J trimming: 6 bases; junction bases outside the gene matches: 8. The DNA for the CDR3 is TGTGCCAGCAGCCCCACTAGCGGGGTCTTCAATGAGCAGTTCTTC. Residues: CASSPTSGVFNEQFF. Full variable domain (remainder filled in from reference TRBV28 and TRBJ2-1): DVKVTQSSRYLVKRTGEKVFLECVQDMDHENMFWYRQDPGLGLRLIYFSYDVKMKEKGDIPEGYSVSREKKERFSLILESASTNQTSMYLCASSPTSGVFNEQFFGPGTRLTVL.

This clonotype was counted ten times or more. V is TRBV4-1 and J is TRBJ1-1; TRBD1 aligns across 7 bases. Unmatched junction bases numbered 16, after V lost 5 bases and J lost 7 bases. This CDR3 region has 16 residues. CDR1 is MGHRA and CDR2 is YSYEKL in the germline V gene. The CDR3: CASSADRTGATLEAFF. The CDR3 DNA is TGCGCCAGCAGCGCAGATAGGACAGGAGCGACCCTTGAAGCTTTCTTT.

This clonotype has only a few counts. V and J are TRBV6-5 and TRBJ2-1; D may be TRBD1 (5 bases). The CDR3 runs 14 residues. CDR1 MNHEY and CDR2 SVGAGI come from the germline V gene. The germline V and J ends were trimmed by 0 bases and 5 bases, with 8 bases remaining between them. The CDR3 nucleotides are TGTGCCAGCAGTTACTCTGGCAGGGACAATGAGCAGTTCTTC. Translated: CASSYSGRDNEQFF.

The CDR3, as DNA: TGTGCCAGCAGCGCCCGACTAGCGGGGGGCGGGTACAATGAGCAGTTCTTC. This gives the protein CASSARLAGGGYNEQFF. The V call is TRBV7-6, the J call TRBJ2-1; TRBD2 matches at 13 bases. The J segment lost 4 bases and the V segment lost 5 bases, leaving 8 bases of the junction unmatched. Germline CDR1 and CDR2: SGHVS and FNYEAQ. The CDR3 has 17 amino acids.

This clonotype was detected many times. This sequence joins TRBV7-9 and TRBJ2-7; D is tentatively TRBD1 or TRBD2 (5 bases each). Looked up from germline, CDR1 is SEHNR and CDR2 is FQNEAQ (reference sequence). V lost 5 bases, J lost 1 base, and 15 bases lay in between. The CDR3 spans 15 residues. CDR3 coding DNA: TGTGCCAGCAGCACCCCGGGGCAGTTTTCCTACGAGCAGTACTTC. Residues: CASSTPGQFSYEQYF.

This clonotype showed up many times. The chain is built from TRBV12-3 or TRBV12-4 and TRBJ2-4; 8 positions match TRBD2. With 5 bases clipped from V and 6 bases from J, the junction kept 6 bases outside the gene matches. The CDR3 loop spans 14 amino acids. The CDR3 spells CASSQTSGGNIQYF. The DNA of the CDR3 is TGTGCCAGCAGTCAAACTAGCGGAGGAAACATTCAGTACTTC.

This clonotype was detected many times. V and J are TRBV6-6 and TRBJ2-7; D ambiguous. The germline gives CDR1 MNHNY, CDR2 SVGAGI (reference sequence). The CDR3 has 13 amino acids. The V gene lost 6 bases and the J gene lost 2 bases, with 11 bases spanning the gap. Written as DNA, the CDR3 is TGTGCCAGCAGAACACCCGTCCCCTACGAGCAGTACTTC. The encoded protein is CASRTPVPYEQYF.

This clonotype was counted only a few times. V usage is TRBV29-1 and J usage is TRBJ2-1; D may be TRBD1 (6 bases). The CDR3 loop spans 14 amino acids. Trimming pared 4 bases from V and 0 bases from J, leaving 10 bases between. Looked up from germline, CDR1 is SQVTM and CDR2 is ANQGSEA. The CDR3 DNA is TGCAGCGTTGGGGGGCGGAACTCCTACAATGAGCAGTTCTTC. Translation gives CSVGGRNSYNEQFF.

V is TRBV12-3 or TRBV12-4 and J is TRBJ1-5, with D perhaps matching TRBD1 (6 bases). The CDR3 is 14 residues long. Trimming left V 5 bases short and J 3 bases short, with 11 bases between. The CDR3 loop reads CASSQGTTNQPQHF. The CDR3 nucleotides read TGTGCCAGCAGTCAGGGGACCACCAATCAGCCCCAGCATTTT.

This clonotype was observed at least ten times. The chain links TRBV6-4 to TRBJ2-3; D might be TRBD1 or TRBD2, each matching 5 bases. The CDR3 totals 13 residues. Trimming pared 8 bases from V and 3 bases from J, leaving 12 bases between. Per the germline V gene, CDR1 is MRHNA and CDR2 is SNTAGT. DNA for the CDR3: TGTGCCAGCGGGGACGGCGCAACAGATACGCAGTATTTT. It yields the protein CASGDGATDTQYF.

In regard to this clonotype: A much bigger clone sits one base away, suggesting this may be a read error. The V gene is TRBV9, the J gene TRBJ1-2; possible D gene TRBD1, 5 bases. This CDR3 has 16 residues. Germline V lookup: CDR1 SGDLS, CDR2 YYNGEE. The ends were cut back, 4 bases at V and 1 base at J, with 17 bases in the middle. CDR3 DNA: TGTGCCAGCAGCCCCCGACCCGGGGGAATTAACTATGGCTACACCTTC. Amino acids: CASSPRPGGINYGYTF. Full variable domain (missing parts from reference TRBV9 and TRBJ1-2): DSGVTQTPKHLITATGQRVTLRCSPRSGDLSVYWYQQSLDQGLQFLIQYYNGEERAKGNILERFSAQQFPDLHSELNLSSLELGDSALYFCASSPRPGGINYGYTFGSGTRLTVV.

The sample holds many counts of this clonotype. The chain couples TRBV20-1 to TRBJ2-7, with 9 bases lining up with TRBD1. This CDR3 is 13 amino acids long. Germline V gene data show CDR1 as DFQATT and CDR2 as SNEGSKA (reference sequence). Germline trimming cut 1 base from V and 6 bases from J; bases unmatched to any gene: 4. CDR3 sequence reads: CSARGGTGSEQYF. CDR3 nucleotides: TGCAGTGCTAGAGGGGGGACAGGGAGCGAGCAGTACTTC.

Ten or more counts support this clonotype. The genes are TRBV5-1 and TRBJ2-5; TRBD1 matches 7 bases. Germline assignment: CDR1 SGHRS and CDR2 YFSETQ. V lost 3 bases, J lost 4 bases, and 3 bases stayed unmatched. The CDR3 has 13 amino acids. DNA of the CDR3: TGCGCCAGCAGCTCGACAGGGTCAGAGACCCAGTACTTC. This sequence encodes CASSSTGSETQYF.

This clonotype was observed many times. The chain is built from TRBV6-2 or TRBV6-3 and TRBJ2-3; D gene unclear. Trimming took off 2 bases at V and 0 bases at J, with 9 bases between the two ends. Per the germline V gene, CDR1 is MNHEY and CDR2 is SVGEGT. The length of the CDR3 is 15 residues. The CDR3 region is CASSYGSFSTDTQYF. The DNA for the CDR3 is TGTGCCAGCAGTTACGGGTCTTTTAGCACAGATACGCAGTATTTT.